The 27 T cell receptor beta chains in this list originate from one sample, sequenced in a study of blood T cell repertoires in COVID-19. Assay: immunoSEQ multiplex PCR; the TCRdb copy retains only in-frame clones and omits some. Counted here are 80,000 or so clones, 85% occurring once; the ten biggest clones make up around a tenth. Sequencing was carried out using peripheral blood. The receptors were sampled from a man in his fifties with COVID-19, enrolled during active disease.

The rearrangement uses TRBV18 and TRBJ2-1; TRBD2 might be the D (6 bases). Trimming cost V 6 bases and J 2 bases, with 17 bases left between them. The CDR3 extends over 16 amino acids. Germline V CDR1 and CDR2: KGHSH, LQKENI. CDR3 region: CASSPHGGAPYNEQFF. The CDR3 coding sequence is TGTGCCAGCTCCCCGCATGGCGGGGCCCCCTACAATGAGCAGTTCTTC.

This chain connects TRBV28 to TRBJ1-5; 9 bases map to TRBD1. The V gene's germline CDR1 is MDHEN and CDR2 SYDVKM. This CDR3 contains 17 residues. The V segment lost 5 bases and the J segment 5 bases; nucleotides outside the gene matches: 13. CDR3 bases: TGTGCCAGCAGTCCTACCGCCGGGACAGGGTATTATCAGCCCCAGCATTTT. Its protein product is CASSPTAGTGYYQPQHF.

This rearrangement joins TRBV7-6 to TRBJ2-3, with D hard to call. This CDR3 is built from 15 residues. The germline V gene encodes CDR1 SGHVS and CDR2 FNYEAQ. V gave up 1 base and J gave up 4 bases, with 12 bases separating them. CDR3 sequence: CASSLGVLLSDTQYF. The CDR3 DNA reads as TGTGCCAGCAGCTTAGGTGTCCTTTTATCAGATACGCAGTATTTT.

The rearrangement uses TRBV7-6 and TRBJ2-3, with D perhaps TRBD2 (6 bases). Deletions cut 1 base from V and 2 bases from J, with 13 bases between. CDR3 length: 16 amino acids. Germline V gene data show CDR1 as SGHVS and CDR2 as FNYEAQ. CDR3 in DNA: TGTGCCAGCAGCTTAGTCCCGACTAGGATCACAGATACGCAGTATTTT. Encoded protein: CASSLVPTRITDTQYF.

The chain joins TRBV12-5 to TRBJ2-7, with D tentatively TRBD2 (6 bases). The CDR3 length is 15 residues. V was trimmed by 5 bases and J by 2 bases, leaving 16 bases between them. The germline V gene has CDR1 LGHNT and CDR2 FRNRAP. The CDR3 bases are TGTGCTAGTGGTCCACGGACGGACTACACCTACGAGCAGTACTTC. Residues: CASGPRTDYTYEQYF.

This clone appeared once. The rearrangement links TRBV2 to TRBJ1-5; D is uncertain. V was shortened by 2 bases and J by 9 bases, with 8 bases between the two germline ends. Germline values: CDR1 SNHLY, CDR2 FYNNEI. The CDR3 length is 12 residues. The CDR3 sequence is CASSESQWPQHF. In nucleotides, the CDR3 is TGTGCCAGCAGTGAATCCCAATGGCCCCAGCATTTT.

This rearrangement joins TRBV19 to TRBJ2-5, with 7 bases aligning to TRBD2. With V trimmed by 5 bases and J by 5 bases, 5 bases remained unmatched. The CDR3 has 13 residues. Germline CDR1 is LNHDA and CDR2 is SQIVND (reference sequence). The CDR3 DNA sequence: TGTGCCAGTAGTGAGGGAGCGGGGGAGACCCAGTACTTC. It codes for CASSEGAGETQYF.

This rearrangement joins TRBV28 to TRBJ1-5; weak D call: TRBD1 (6 bases). The germline gives CDR1 MDHEN, CDR2 SYDVKM. V was pared by 5 bases and J by 6 bases, with 17 bases between. This CDR3 has 15 residues. The CDR3 region has the DNA TGTGCCAGCAGTCCCGGAAGGGGGTTATTTCAGCCCCAGCATTTT. This gives the protein CASSPGRGLFQPQHF.

This chain links TRBV7-6 with TRBJ2-5; 11 nucleotides agree with TRBD2. Trimming removed 3 bases from V and 5 bases from J; junction bases left unmatched: 17. The germline V gene encodes CDR1 SGHVS and CDR2 FNYEAQ. This CDR3 is built from 19 residues. CDR3 residues: CASSLSLGTSGARGETQYF. The CDR3 DNA is TGTGCCAGCAGCTTGAGCTTGGGGACTAGCGGTGCCCGGGGGGAGACCCAGTACTTC.

This chain links TRBV2 with TRBJ2-7, with a weak D call TRBD2 (5 bases). Germline loops: CDR1 SNHLY, CDR2 FYNNEI. The CDR3 is 13 amino acids. V lost 6 bases, J lost 6 bases, and 15 bases lay in between. This chain's CDR3 is CASSLEGFGEQYF. The CDR3 nucleotides are TGTGCCAGCAGCCTTGAGGGTTTCGGCGAGCAGTACTTC.

The gene calls are TRBV9 and TRBJ2-1, with 7 bases fitting TRBD2. Unmatched junction bases numbered 6, after V lost 3 bases and J lost 3 bases. The CDR3 extends over 15 amino acids. Germline CDR1 SGDLS, CDR2 YYNGEE. The CDR3 reads CASSAGLADYNEQFF. The CDR3 region has the DNA TGTGCCAGCAGCGCAGGGCTAGCGGACTACAATGAGCAGTTCTTC.

The chain couples TRBV7-2 to TRBJ2-3; D gene unclear. This CDR3 is built from 14 residues. V gave up 1 base and J gave up 2 bases, with 7 bases separating them. Germline values: CDR1 SGHTA, CDR2 FQGNSA. CDR3 loop: CASSLDRYTDTQYF. Here the CDR3 DNA reads TGTGCCAGCAGCTTAGACCGGTACACAGATACGCAGTATTTT.

This rearrangement joins TRBV2 to TRBJ1-4; D call uncertain. CDR3 length: 16 residues. The V end was cut by 3 bases, the J end by 0 bases, with 11 bases between. CDR1 SNHLY and CDR2 FYNNEI come from the germline V gene. The CDR3 DNA reads as TGTGCCAGCAGTGACCCCCGACTTACAACTAATGAAAAACTGTTTTTT. It specifies CASSDPRLTTNEKLFF.

The chain carries TRBV5-6 and TRBJ2-3; 11 positions agree with TRBD1. The CDR3 covers 15 residues. CDR1 is SGHDT, CDR2 YYEEEE, per germline. The V and J ends lost 2 bases and 6 bases, in that order; junction bases with no gene match: 5. CDR3 DNA sequence: TGTGCCAGCAGCTTCCGGACAGGGGGCTGGGATACGCAGTATTTT. Translating gives CASSFRTGGWDTQYF.

CDR3 sequence (DNA): TGTGCCAGCAGCTTCGTCCGGGACTTTAAAGATGAGCAGTTCTTC. Protein sequence: CASSFVRDFKDEQFF. J is TRBJ2-1 and V is TRBV12-1; the listed D gene, TRBD2, was not tested against the DNA. TRBV12-1 is annotated as a pseudogene. The CDR3 consists of 15 residues.

V is TRBV2 and J is TRBJ2-5; 8 positions agree with TRBD1. V shed 7 bases, J shed 5 bases, and the junction held 9 bases outside the gene matches. The CDR3 sequence is 14 residues long. The V gene's germline CDR1 is SNHLY and CDR2 FYNNEI. CDR3 in amino acids: CASTWTGNDETQYF. The CDR3 DNA follows: TGTGCCAGCACCTGGACAGGGAATGATGAGACCCAGTACTTC. Full variable domain (missing parts from reference TRBV2 and TRBJ2-5): EPEVTQTPSHQVTQMGQEVILRCVPISNHLYFYWYRQILGQKVEFLVSFYNNEISEKSEIFDDQFSVERPDGSNFTLKIRSTKLEDSAMYFCASTWTGNDETQYFGPGTRLLVL.

This chain joins TRBV28 and TRBJ1-5; unclear D gene. The CDR3 sequence is 15 residues long. Trimming stripped 5 bases from V and 6 bases from J, with 17 bases between. The germline CDR1 and CDR2 sequences are MDHEN and SYDVKM. The DNA of the CDR3 is TGTGCCAGCAGTCCCTCGGGCGGGGTTGGTCAGCCCCAGCATTTT. Its translation: CASSPSGGVGQPQHF.

The chain links TRBV2 to TRBJ1-2, with 9 nucleotides matching TRBD1. CDR1 and CDR2 (germline): SNHLY, FYNNEI. This CDR3 region has 15 residues. The V gene end was trimmed by 9 bases and the J gene end by 3 bases; junction bases not matched to a gene: 11. The CDR3 nucleotides are TGTGCCAGTAGAAACAGGGGGCAAAGTGACTATGGCTACACCTTC. Its translation: CASRNRGQSDYGYTF.

The chain couples TRBV29-1 to TRBJ2-2; D is unresolved. This CDR3 comprises 13 residues. The V end lost 5 bases, the J end lost 0 bases, and 7 bases lay between the germline ends. Looked up from germline, CDR1 is SQVTM and CDR2 is ANQGSEA. The DNA for the CDR3 is TGCAGCGTTCCAGGCTCGAACACCGGGGAGCTGTTTTTT. Protein: CSVPGSNTGELFF.

The gene calls are TRBV11-3 and TRBJ2-2, with 7 nucleotides matching TRBD1. The V gene end was trimmed by 3 bases and the J gene end by 2 bases; junction bases not matched to a gene: 6. Germline assignment: CDR1 SGHNT and CDR2 YENEEA. CDR3 length: 16 amino acids. The chain's CDR3 is CASSLIGTANTGELFF. The DNA of the CDR3 is TGTGCCAGCAGCTTGATCGGGACAGCCAACACCGGGGAGCTGTTTTTT. The complete variable domain, with remaining parts taken from reference TRBV11-3 and TRBJ2-2, reads EAGVVQSPRYKIIEKKQPVAFWCNPISGHNTLYWYLQNLGQGPELLIRYENEEAVDDSQLPKDRFSAERLKGVDSTLKIQPAELGDSAVYLCASSLIGTANTGELFFGEGSRLTVL.

The chain couples TRBV19 to TRBJ2-3; TRBD2 agrees at 13 bases. This CDR3 has 17 amino acids. The V segment lost 5 bases and the J segment 1 base; nucleotides outside the gene matches: 6. Germline V gives CDR1 LNHDA, CDR2 SQIVND (reference sequence). The chain's CDR3 is CASSFTSGREGTDTQYF. The CDR3 bases are TGTGCCAGTAGTTTCACTAGCGGGAGGGAGGGCACAGATACGCAGTATTTT.

This chain uses TRBV7-2 with TRBJ1-5; a possible D gene is TRBD1 (5 bases). This CDR3 is built from 16 residues. With 1 base removed from V and 2 bases from J, the gap between germline ends came to 12 bases. Germline lookup yields CDR1 SGHTA and CDR2 FQGNSA. The CDR3 loop is CASSLGRSGGNQPQHF. CDR3 bases: TGTGCCAGCAGCTTAGGTCGTTCGGGGGGCAATCAGCCCCAGCATTTT.

This clone was seen once. The chain uses TRBV4-2 and TRBJ1-2; TRBD1 agrees at 8 bases. The CDR3 consists of 15 residues. CDR1 and CDR2 from the germline V gene are LGHNA and YNFKEQ. Unmatched junction bases numbered 7, after V lost 1 base and J lost 6 bases. The chain's CDR3 is CASSQGLTGVNGYTF. In DNA form, the CDR3 reads TGTGCCAGCAGCCAAGGCCTGACAGGGGTAAATGGCTACACCTTC.

This clone was seen more than once but under ten times. This chain connects TRBV13 to TRBJ1-1; D possibly corresponds to TRBD1 (5 bases). CDR3 length: 14 residues. In germline, CDR1 is PRHDT, CDR2 FYEKMQ (reference sequence). Trimming stripped 5 bases from V and 0 bases from J, with 10 bases between. The CDR3, as DNA: TGTGCCAGCAGCCGACTCAGGGTGAACACTGAAGCTTTCTTT. This encodes CASSRLRVNTEAFF. Using reference TRBV13 and TRBJ1-1 for the parts outside the CDR3, the full variable domain is AAGVIQSPRHLIKEKRETATLKCYPIPRHDTVYWYQQGPGQDPQFLISFYEKMQSDKGSIPDRFSAQQFSDYHSELNMSSLELGDSALYFCASSRLRVNTEAFFGQGTRLTVV.

V usage is TRBV6-6 and J usage is TRBJ2-7; TRBD1 might be the D (5 bases). Trimming took 4 bases from V and 6 from J, leaving 13 bases between them. The germline V gene has CDR1 MNHNY and CDR2 SVGAGI (reference sequence). The length of the CDR3 is 13 residues. This CDR3 reads CASSSARVLEQYF. The CDR3 coding sequence is TGTGCCAGCAGTTCTGCCAGGGTCCTCGAGCAGTACTTC.

CDR3 in amino acids: CASSPPGDRELFF. Here the CDR3 DNA reads TGTGCCAGCAGCCCCCCCGGGGACAGGGAGCTGTTTTTT. This sequence joins TRBV11-3 and TRBJ2-2, with a weak D call TRBD1 (6 bases). Germline values: CDR1 SGHNT, CDR2 YENEEA. With 5 bases removed from V and 9 bases from J, the gap between germline ends came to 13 bases. The CDR3 covers 13 residues.

The chain recombines TRBV30 with TRBJ1-1, with a tentative D call TRBD1 (6 bases). V lost 0 bases, J lost 8 bases, and 7 bases lay in between. The CDR3 consists of 11 residues. Germline lookup yields CDR1 GTSNPN and CDR2 SVGIG (reference sequence). The CDR3 loop reads CAWSVGTEAFF. CDR3 coding DNA: TGTGCCTGGAGTGTAGGGACAGAAGCTTTCTTT.